This TCR beta chain derives from a study of T cells in localized non-small cell lung cancer. Regarding the study as a whole: In uninvolved adjacent lung, T cell clonality reached its highest value, exceeding tumor. Longer overall survival was linked to higher blood T cell density.

This clone was observed once. Its specificity is unknown. This CDR3 spans 15 amino acids. J gave up 2 bases and V 2 bases, and 1 base lay outside the gene matches. The germline CDR1 and CDR2 sequences are SGHDT and YYEEEE. Sequencing was performed with immunoSEQ multiplex PCR; in TCRdb, only in-frame clones are kept and a portion is missing. This table has approximately 11,000 clones, approximately 91% appearing once. The rearrangement joins TRBV5-6 to TRBJ2-6, with 7 positions matching TRBD1. Sample: peripheral blood, taken before any cancer treatment. The clonotype comes from an older male donor with stage III lung adenocarcinoma. The CDR3, as DNA: TGTGCCAGCAGCTTAGGGGGCCCTGGGGCCAACGTCCTGACTTTC. It specifies CASSLGGPGANVLTF. The variable domain in full, with the rest retrieved from reference TRBV5-6 and TRBJ2-6, is DAGVTQSPTHLIKTRGQQVTLRCSPKSGHDTVSWYQQALGQGPQFIFQYYEEEERQRGNFPDRFSGHQFPNYSSELNVNALLLGDSALYLCASSLGGPGANVLTFGAGSRLTVL.